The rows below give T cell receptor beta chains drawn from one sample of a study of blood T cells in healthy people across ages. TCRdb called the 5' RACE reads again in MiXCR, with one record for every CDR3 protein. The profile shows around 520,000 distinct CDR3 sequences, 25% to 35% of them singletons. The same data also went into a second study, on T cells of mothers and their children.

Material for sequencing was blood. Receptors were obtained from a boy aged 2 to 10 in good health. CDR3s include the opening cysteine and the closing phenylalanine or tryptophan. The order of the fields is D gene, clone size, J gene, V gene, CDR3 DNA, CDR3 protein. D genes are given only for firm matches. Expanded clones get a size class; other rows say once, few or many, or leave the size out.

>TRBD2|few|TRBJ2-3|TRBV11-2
TGTGCCAGCAGCTTAGACGGTGGGGGGGGCACAGATACGCAGTATTTT
CASSLDGGGGTDTQYF
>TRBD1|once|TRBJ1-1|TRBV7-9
TGTGCCAGCAGCGAAGAGGACAGGGGGACTGAAGCTTTCTTT
CASSEEDRGTEAFF
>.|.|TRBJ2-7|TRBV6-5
TGTGCCAGCAGGGAGGTAGGGGGGGGAATCTACGAGCAGTACTTC
CASREVGGGIYEQYF
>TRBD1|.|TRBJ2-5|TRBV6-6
TGTGCCAGCAGCCCTACAGGGGCGCCAGGGGGGACCCAGTACTTC
CASSPTGAPGGTQYF
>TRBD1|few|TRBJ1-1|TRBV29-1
TGCAGCGTTGAAGGGGAGGGACAGGGCGTGAACACTGAAGCTTTCTTT
CSVEGEGQGVNTEAFF
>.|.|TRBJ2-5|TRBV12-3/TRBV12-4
TGTGCCAGCAGTCTTACCGGGATCCTGTTCTTC
CASSLTGILFF
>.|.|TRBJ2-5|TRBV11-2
TGTGCCAGCAGCTTAGTTCTGGACAGACAAGTAGGGACCCAGTACTTC
CASSLVLDRQVGTQYF
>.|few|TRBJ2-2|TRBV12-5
TGTGCTAGTGGTTTGGTAAACACCGGGGAGCTGTTTTTT
CASGLVNTGELFF
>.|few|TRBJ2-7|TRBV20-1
TGCAGTGCTTCAGGGCACCATTCAATCCGCTACGAGCAGTACTTC
CSASGHHSIRYEQYF
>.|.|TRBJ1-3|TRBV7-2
TGTGCCAGCAGCGCGGAGTTGGGAAACACCATATATTTT
CASSAELGNTIYF
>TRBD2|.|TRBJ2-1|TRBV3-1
TGTGCCAGCAGCCAAGATGAAGGGTGGACGGGACTAGAGAAGGGCAATGAGCAGTTCTTC
CASSQDEGWTGLEKGNEQFF
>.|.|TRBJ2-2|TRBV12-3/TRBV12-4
TGTGCCAGCAGTTTAGGGTCCGGTGGGGACACCGGGGAGCTGTTTTTT
CASSLGSGGDTGELFF
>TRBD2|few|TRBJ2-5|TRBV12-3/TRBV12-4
TGTGCCAGCAGTTTGGGCCTAGCGGGTAGAACCCAGTACTTC
CASSLGLAGRTQYF
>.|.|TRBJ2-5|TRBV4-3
TGCGCCAGCAGCCAAGACAGATCCCCCGGGGAGACCCAGTACTTC
CASSQDRSPGETQYF
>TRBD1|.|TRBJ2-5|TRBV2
TGTGCCAGCACCGCGGACAGGGCGATCCAAGAGACCCAGTACTTC
CASTADRAIQETQYF